This TCR beta chain derives from a study of cytomegalovirus exposure and HLA in healthy donors. In its sample, this clone was seen a few times. Healthy bone marrow donors made up the cohort. The PCR employed 60 Vbeta primers together with 13 Jbeta primers. The assay was immunoSEQ multiplex PCR, and TCRdb's table has in-frame clones only and misses some. This sample has approximately 78,000 clones; about 66% occur once, and the top ten carry roughly 21%. This receptor was obtained from a man between 40 and 49 years old in good health and CMV-seropositive. Sequencing used PBMCs.

The CDR3 coding sequence is TGTGCCAGCAGCTTAGCGGGACAGAATTCACCCCTCCACTTT. Protein sequence: CASSLAGQNSPLHF. The chain links TRBV7-8 to TRBJ1-6, with TRBD1 identical over 7 bases. Germline CDR1 SGHVS, CDR2 FQNEAQ. The CDR3 consists of 14 residues. J lost 7 bases, V lost 0 bases, and 0 bases had no gene match.